Listed here are 29 T cell receptor beta chains from one sample, sequenced in a study of T cells after yellow fever vaccination. A single record per CDR3 protein comes from TCRdb applying MiXCR to the 5' RACE reads. The table lists approximately 600,000 distinct CDR3 sequences, 12% of them singletons, with about 15% in the top ten. This sample comprised PBMCs, obtained on the day of the yellow fever booster vaccination. The receptors were sampled from a man aged 25 to 45 who received the YFV17D yellow fever vaccine.

V usage is TRBV11-1 and J usage is TRBJ2-1, with D possibly being TRBD2 (6 bases). This CDR3 has 18 residues. Germline-derived CDR1 and CDR2 are SGHAT and FQDESV (reference sequence). V lost 0 bases to trimming and J lost 2 bases, with 17 bases between them. In DNA form, the CDR3 reads TGTGCCAGCAGCTTAGCCCTTGGACGGCCTAGCGCCTACAATGAGCAGTTCTTC. Translated: CASSLALGRPSAYNEQFF.

This clonotype was detected a few times. The rearrangement joins TRBV7-9 to TRBJ2-2, with 9 positions matching TRBD2. The germline V gene encodes CDR1 SEHNR and CDR2 FQNEAQ (reference sequence). The CDR3 loop spans 15 amino acids. The V segment lost 7 bases and the J segment 2 bases; nucleotides outside the gene matches: 5. The CDR3 sequence: CASIPTSGNTGELFF. The CDR3 coding sequence is TGTGCCAGCATACCGACTAGCGGAAACACCGGGGAGCTGTTTTTT.

This clonotype appeared a few times. The chain carries TRBV20-1 and TRBJ2-7; TRBD2 matches at 9 bases. CDR3 length: 15 amino acids. Germline-derived CDR1 and CDR2 are DFQATT and SNEGSKA (reference sequence). Trimming at V came to 4 bases and at J to 5 bases, leaving 12 bases not matched to a gene. CDR3 coding DNA: TGCAGTGCTACCCTCTTTAGCGGGAGTAGAGACGAGCAGTACTTC. Amino acids: CSATLFSGSRDEQYF.

In its sample, this clonotype was seen a few times. J is TRBJ1-5 and V is TRBV2, with 9 bases lining up with TRBD1. Germline loops: CDR1 SNHLY, CDR2 FYNNEI. V lost 4 bases to trimming and J lost 4 bases; unmatched junction nucleotides: 5. This CDR3 comprises 15 residues. The CDR3 nucleotides are TGTGCCAGCAGTGGGGACAGGGTGTTGAATCAGCCCCAGCATTTT. As protein: CASSGDRVLNQPQHF.

The chain uses TRBV20-1 and TRBJ2-5; D gene uncertain. V was shortened by 5 bases and J by 8 bases, with 24 bases between the two germline ends. The germline gives CDR1 DFQATT, CDR2 SNEGSKA (reference sequence). This CDR3 has 15 residues. The CDR3 coding sequence is TGCAGTGCTGGGAAACGAGGCCCCCTCGCAGGAACCCAGTACTTC. Translated, it gives CSAGKRGPLAGTQYF.

The chain is built from TRBV3-1 and TRBJ2-1, with TRBD2 matching 15 bases. V lost 1 base to trimming and J lost 8 bases; unmatched junction nucleotides: 9. Germline CDR1 LGHDT, CDR2 YNNKEL (reference sequence). This CDR3 comprises 18 residues. The CDR3 spells CASSQGTSGRAGNYEQFF. The CDR3 nucleotides read TGTGCCAGCAGCCAAGGGACTAGCGGGAGGGCCGGTAACTATGAGCAGTTCTTC.

In this sample, this clonotype turned up a few times. This chain uses TRBV6-1 with TRBJ2-1; 13 nucleotides match TRBD2. Germline CDR1 is MNHNS and CDR2 is SASEGT. V lost 8 bases and J lost 9; bases outside the gene matches: 7. The CDR3 totals 14 residues. Here the CDR3 reads CASLGGLAGSEQFF. CDR3 nucleotides: TGTGCCAGCCTAGGGGGACTAGCGGGAAGTGAGCAGTTCTTC.

The chain employs TRBV5-4 and TRBJ2-1; D uncertain. Trimming removed 0 bases from V and 0 bases from J, with 10 bases in between. The CDR3 is made up of 16 amino acids. CDR1 is SGHNT, CDR2 YYREEE, per germline (reference sequence). The DNA of the CDR3 is TGTGCCAGCAGCTTGGGGGGTAGAAGCTCCTACAATGAGCAGTTCTTC. Its translation is CASSLGGRSSYNEQFF.

The DNA for the CDR3 is TGCAGCGTTCGGACTGGGAACACTGAAGCTTTCTTT. As protein: CSVRTGNTEAFF. V gene TRBV29-1 combines with J gene TRBJ1-1; D is unresolved. Between the trimmed V and J ends, which lost 5 bases and 1 base, there was a span of 8 bases. The CDR3 has 12 residues. Germline CDR1 reads SQVTM; CDR2 reads ANQGSEA. Complete variable domain (other parts from reference TRBV29-1 and TRBJ1-1): SAVISQKPSRDICQRGTSLTIQCQVDSQVTMMFWYRQQPGQSLTLIATANQGSEATYESGFVIDKFPISRPNLTFSTLTVSNMSPEDSSIYLCSVRTGNTEAFFGQGTRLTVV.

This clonotype was seen more than once but under ten times. The genes are TRBV12-3 or TRBV12-4 and TRBJ2-3, with unresolved D. With 6 bases removed from V and 3 bases from J, the gap between germline ends came to 10 bases. The CDR3 consists of 13 residues. CDR3 in DNA: TGTGCCAGCAGCCGTCGTTGGACAGATACGCAGTATTTT. Its protein is CASSRRWTDTQYF.

This clonotype has more than one count but fewer than ten. The chain uses TRBV9 and TRBJ2-6; D remains unclear. CDR3 size: 19 residues. Per germline, CDR1 SGDLS and CDR2 YYNGEE. Trimming stripped 0 bases from V and 1 base from J, with 17 bases between. In DNA form, the CDR3 reads TGTGCCAGCAGCGTAGGGAGAGTCAGCTCCGAATCTGGGGCCAACGTCCTGACTTTC. It encodes CASSVGRVSSESGANVLTF.

This clonotype was detected only a few times. This chain connects TRBV6-1 to TRBJ1-1; D is unclear. With 7 bases removed from V and 1 base from J, the gap between germline ends came to 13 bases. The CDR3 extends over 14 amino acids. The germline CDR1 and CDR2 sequences are MNHNS and SASEGT. The CDR3: CASTPGAWNTEAFF. Written as DNA, the CDR3 is TGTGCCAGCACACCGGGAGCCTGGAACACTGAAGCTTTCTTT.

The table lists this clonotype with a few counts. This chain connects TRBV5-1 to TRBJ2-7; 10 bases are a match to TRBD1. The CDR3 consists of 15 residues. Trimming cost V 4 bases and J 3 bases; bases outside gene matches: 7. Germline CDR1 and CDR2: SGHRS and YFSETQ. CDR3 protein: CASSPDRGRNYEQYF. The DNA for the CDR3 is TGCGCCAGCAGCCCAGACAGGGGGCGGAACTACGAGCAGTACTTC.

The chain has TRBV4-3 and TRBJ2-1; D uncertain. Trimming cost V 0 bases and J 2 bases, with 11 bases left between them. Looked up from germline, CDR1 is LGHNA and CDR2 is YSLEER. The CDR3 loop spans 16 amino acids. The CDR3 region has the DNA TGCGCCAGCAGCCAAGAACTCGCCCATCCCTACAATGAGCAGTTCTTC. Its translation: CASSQELAHPYNEQFF.

This clonotype was counted only a few times. The chain carries TRBV7-2 and TRBJ2-7; D unclear. The CDR3 contains 14 residues. Trimming shortened V by 1 base and J by 1 base, and 8 bases separated the two germline ends. The V gene's germline CDR1 is SGHTA and CDR2 FQGNSA. The chain's CDR3 is CASSLERLSYEQYF. The CDR3 region has the DNA TGTGCCAGCAGCTTAGAACGGCTATCCTACGAGCAGTACTTC.

This clonotype was seen more than once but under ten times. CDR3 residues: CASSLEGSSDNEQFF. CDR3 sequence (DNA): TGTGCCAGCAGCTTAGAGGGGTCTAGCGACAATGAGCAGTTCTTC. V and J are TRBV7-9 and TRBJ2-1, with D perhaps matching TRBD2 (6 bases). Germline V CDR1 and CDR2: SEHNR, FQNEAQ (reference sequence). The V end lost 1 base, the J end lost 5 bases, and 12 bases lay between the germline ends. There are 15 residues in the CDR3.

This clonotype appeared a few times. The chain couples TRBV12-3 or TRBV12-4 to TRBJ2-2; D might be TRBD2 (5 bases). This CDR3 contains 15 residues. V was trimmed by 6 bases and J by 4 bases, leaving 15 bases between them. Here the CDR3 reads CASRRAASGTGELFF. Here the CDR3 DNA reads TGTGCCAGCAGGCGAGCGGCGAGCGGCACCGGGGAGCTGTTTTTT.

This clonotype was seen a few times. The chain recombines TRBV5-5 with TRBJ2-7, with D possibly being TRBD2 (6 bases). With 6 bases removed from V and 2 bases from J, the gap between germline ends came to 18 bases. This CDR3 comprises 15 residues. Germline V gene data show CDR1 as SGHKS and CDR2 as YYEKEE (reference sequence). CDR3 sequence reads: CASTLGPGEAYEQYF. DNA of the CDR3: TGTGCCAGCACCCTCGGTCCGGGAGAAGCCTACGAGCAGTACTTC.

This clonotype was seen ten or more times. V gene TRBV5-1 combines with J gene TRBJ2-3, with D perhaps TRBD2 (6 bases). V lost 5 bases and J lost 0, with 10 bases in between. The CDR3 is 14 residues long. CDR1 is SGHRS and CDR2 is YFSETQ in the germline V gene. The CDR3 here is CASRYGSSTDTQYF. The CDR3 DNA follows: TGCGCCAGCAGGTACGGGAGCAGCACAGATACGCAGTATTTT.

This clonotype was recorded at least ten times. The chain has TRBV20-1 and TRBJ1-2, with D perhaps TRBD1 (6 bases). CDR1 is DFQATT and CDR2 is SNEGSKA in the germline V gene (reference sequence). The CDR3 spans 11 residues. V was pared by 8 bases and J by 4 bases, with 11 bases between. CDR3 nucleotide sequence: TGCAGTTCTGGGACACCCTATGGCTACACCTTC. Translating gives CSSGTPYGYTF.

This clonotype was detected a few times. This chain joins TRBV6-5 and TRBJ1-5; D is unresolved. The ends were cut back, 4 bases at V and 1 base at J, with 11 bases in the middle. The CDR3 spans 15 residues. Germline V lookup: CDR1 MNHEY, CDR2 SVGAGI. The CDR3 spells CASSWTIGSNQPQHF. In DNA, the CDR3 is TGTGCCAGCAGTTGGACGATCGGGAGCAATCAGCCCCAGCATTTT.

The chain couples TRBV5-1 to TRBJ2-7, with D perhaps TRBD2 (5 bases). The V end was cut by 1 base, the J end by 4 bases, with 9 bases between. Per germline, CDR1 SGHRS and CDR2 YFSETQ. The CDR3 is made up of 13 amino acids. CDR3 DNA: TGCGCCAGCAGCTTGACCCGGGAATACGAGCAGTACTTC. It encodes CASSLTREYEQYF.

The chain is built from TRBV7-2 and TRBJ2-1; D is possibly TRBD2 (5 bases). Between the trimmed V and J ends, which lost 2 bases and 8 bases, there was a span of 10 bases. The CDR3 consists of 13 residues. Germline V gene lookup returns CDR1 SGHTA and CDR2 FQGNSA. The CDR3, as DNA: TGTGCCAGCAGCTTAACGGGAATCGATGAGCAGTTCTTC. Encoded protein: CASSLTGIDEQFF.

CDR3 sequence: CSAVGDAYNEQFF. CDR3 bases: TGCAGTGCTGTTGGTGATGCCTACAATGAGCAGTTCTTC. This chain uses TRBV20-1 with TRBJ2-1, with no clear D. Trimming removed 5 bases at V and 2 bases at J, with 10 bases between. CDR1 and CDR2 (germline): DFQATT, SNEGSKA (reference sequence). The CDR3 covers 13 residues.

This clonotype was detected a few times. This chain links TRBV7-3 with TRBJ1-2, with D possibly matching TRBD1 (6 bases). V lost 0 bases, J lost 4 bases, and 15 bases lay in between. CDR1 SGHTA and CDR2 FQGTGA come from the germline V gene. The CDR3 has 16 residues. DNA for the CDR3: TGTGCCAGCAGCTTAACGTCGGAGGGGGGGTTCTATGGCTACACCTTC. This encodes CASSLTSEGGFYGYTF.

As to this clonotype: A much larger clone differs by one base, so this may be a read error. This rearrangement joins TRBV20-1 to TRBJ2-1; D gene unclear. Trimming cost V 3 bases and J 6 bases, with 6 bases left between them. From germline, CDR1 is DFQATT and CDR2 SNEGSKA (reference sequence). This CDR3 is 11 amino acids long. CDR3 DNA: TGCAGTGCTAGTGCACGCAATGAGCAGTTCTTC. Its translation is CSASARNEQFF.

The CDR3 nucleotides read TGTGCCAGCAGCCTAGGGACTAGGGCGAGAGAGACCCAGTACTTC. Amino acids: CASSLGTRARETQYF. The chain combines TRBV9 with TRBJ2-5; 8 nucleotides line up with TRBD2. J gave up 4 bases and V 4 bases, and 9 bases lay outside the gene matches. The germline V gene has CDR1 SGDLS and CDR2 YYNGEE. This CDR3 region has 15 residues.

A few counts support this clonotype. The chain carries TRBV11-3 and TRBJ2-1; D is uncertain. Germline V gives CDR1 SGHNT, CDR2 YENEEA. This CDR3 comprises 16 residues. The V gene lost 1 base and the J gene lost 0 bases, with 10 bases spanning the gap. DNA for the CDR3: TGTGCCAGCAGCTTAGGTGGCACGAGCTCCTACAATGAGCAGTTCTTC. This gives the protein CASSLGGTSSYNEQFF.

The chain couples TRBV6-5 to TRBJ2-7, with TRBD2 matching over 16 bases. This CDR3 comprises 19 residues. V was clipped by 4 bases and J by 4 bases; unmatched bases: 13. Germline lookup yields CDR1 MNHEY and CDR2 SVGAGI. The chain's CDR3 is CASSFGAPGGLAGGYEQYF. The CDR3 region has the DNA TGTGCCAGCAGTTTTGGGGCACCTGGGGGACTAGCGGGAGGGTACGAGCAGTACTTC.